These 14 T cell receptor beta chains share one sample of origin, sequenced in a study of blood T cell repertoires in COVID-19. The method was immunoSEQ multiplex PCR; TCRdb's version includes in-frame clones alone and lacks a portion of them. The data contain about 200,000 clones, approximately 83% of them singletons. Input material: PBMCs or T cells enriched from blood (not recorded which). The receptors were sampled from a middle-aged woman with acute COVID-19.

The chain employs TRBV5-1 and TRBJ2-6; TRBD2 aligns across 8 bases. The junction had 3 bases not matched to a gene; V was cut back by 2 bases and J by 2 bases. The germline V gene encodes CDR1 SGHRS and CDR2 YFSETQ. The CDR3 runs to 16 residues. DNA of the CDR3: TGCGCCAGCAGCTTCGGGGGGGAACCTGGGGCCAACGTCCTGACTTTC. Its protein product is CASSFGGEPGANVLTF. The full variable domain, in which reference TRBV5-1 and TRBJ2-6 provide the parts outside the CDR3, is KAGVTQTPRYLIKTRGQQVTLSCSPISGHRSVSWYQQTPGQGLQFLFEYFSETQRNKGNFPGRFSGRQFSNSRSEMNVSTLELGDSALYLCASSFGGEPGANVLTFGAGSRLTVL.

This clone was observed many times. The CDR3 DNA is TGTGCCAGCAGTCCGAAGCGGGAAGGGGCGACCAAAAACATTCAGTACTTC. Its protein is CASSPKREGATKNIQYF. The chain carries TRBV27 and TRBJ2-4; 7 bases fit TRBD2. Germline lookup yields CDR1 MNHEY and CDR2 SMNVEV (reference sequence). The CDR3 runs to 17 residues. With 5 bases clipped from V and 2 bases from J, the junction kept 12 bases outside the gene matches.

This clone occurred once. The rearrangement joins TRBV19 to TRBJ2-2, with TRBD2 identical over 12 bases. Germline values: CDR1 LNHDA, CDR2 SQIVND (reference sequence). This CDR3 contains 16 residues. V trimming: 3 bases; J trimming: 6 bases; junction bases outside the gene matches: 5. CDR3 residues: CASSIASGGGPGELFF. In DNA form, the CDR3 reads TGTGCCAGTAGTATCGCTAGCGGGGGGGGACCCGGGGAGCTGTTTTTT.

The genes are TRBV3-1 (or the pseudogene TRBV3-2) and TRBJ1-1; D may be TRBD1 (5 bases). V shed 0 bases and J shed 0 bases, with 14 bases lying between them. Germline assignment: CDR1 LGHDT and CDR2 YNNKEL (reference sequence). The CDR3 is 17 residues long. Here the CDR3 DNA reads TGTGCCAGCAGCCAAGATCCACTGGGCAGGGTGAACACTGAAGCTTTCTTT. Residues: CASSQDPLGRVNTEAFF.

This rearrangement joins TRBV24-1 to TRBJ2-5; no definite D call. Germline V gene lookup returns CDR1 KGHDR and CDR2 SFDVKD. V was cut by 3 bases and J by 3 bases, with 7 bases left in between. This CDR3 region has 13 residues. The CDR3 DNA sequence: TGTGCCACCAGTGATAGCTTCAAAGAGACCCAGTACTTC. Its translation: CATSDSFKETQYF.

This clone was picked up a small number of times. The chain is built from TRBV4-1 and TRBJ1-2, with D tentatively TRBD1 (5 bases). Germline CDR1 MGHRA, CDR2 YSYEKL. Trimming left V 0 bases short and J 4 bases short, with 9 bases between. CDR3 length: 14 residues. CDR3 bases: TGCGCCAGCAGCCAAGATCTAAGGGGCTATGGCTACACCTTC. Its translation: CASSQDLRGYGYTF.

This clone was seen once. The V call is TRBV7-2, the J call TRBJ2-3; 10 bases match TRBD2. Trimming took 1 base from V and 6 from J; bases not matched to a gene: 7. Germline CDR1 SGHTA, CDR2 FQGNSA. CDR3 length: 16 residues. CDR3 amino acids: CASSLGASGRGDTQYF. CDR3 DNA: TGTGCCAGCAGCTTAGGTGCTAGCGGGAGAGGGGATACGCAGTATTTT.

This clone was recorded only once. The rearrangement links TRBV28 to TRBJ1-5, with 10 bases identical to TRBD1. Germline CDR1 and CDR2: MDHEN and SYDVKM. The CDR3 extends over 15 amino acids. J gave up 5 bases and V 2 bases, and 3 bases lay outside the gene matches. CDR3 in DNA: TGTGCCAGCAGTTTAGGACAGGGGGAACATCAGCCCCAGCATTTT. Translated, it gives CASSLGQGEHQPQHF.

DNA for the CDR3: TGTGCCAGCAGTTTCCAGACAGGGCCTAGTTCACCCCTCCACTTT. Its protein is CASSFQTGPSSPLHF. The chain links TRBV28 to TRBJ1-6, with TRBD1 identical over 7 bases. The CDR3 length is 15 residues. Germline values: CDR1 MDHEN, CDR2 SYDVKM. V lost 3 bases and J lost 9; bases outside the gene matches: 8.

CDR3 nucleotides: TGTGCCAGTAGTATTAGGGCGGGAGGGGTCGTTACGCAGTATTTT. This gives the protein CASSIRAGGVVTQYF. V usage is TRBV19 and J usage is TRBJ2-3, with 9 bases lining up with TRBD2. V lost 3 bases, J lost 8 bases, and 9 bases stayed unmatched. The germline CDR1 and CDR2 sequences are LNHDA and SQIVND (reference sequence). The CDR3 spans 15 residues.

This clone occurred once. One junction end does not reproduce the germline sequence, and a read error may be involved. This rearrangement joins TRBV18 to TRBJ2-7; TRBD2 aligns across 9 bases. CDR1 is KGHSH, CDR2 LQKENI, per germline. The CDR3 sequence is 15 residues long. Here the CDR3 DNA reads TGTGCCAGCTCTCCACTCGGGACTAGCAGCTACGAGCAGTACTTC. The encoded protein is CASSPLGTSSYEQYF.

The rearrangement uses TRBV27 and TRBJ2-1; D gene ambiguous. This CDR3 is 14 amino acids long. CDR1 MNHEY and CDR2 SMNVEV come from the germline V gene (reference sequence). Trimming cost V 5 bases and J 5 bases, with 13 bases left between them. CDR3 residues: CASSPTGYHNEQFF. DNA for the CDR3: TGTGCCAGCAGTCCAACCGGTTACCACAATGAGCAGTTCTTC.

This chain connects TRBV7-8 to TRBJ2-2, with D perhaps TRBD2 (5 bases). The V end lost 5 bases, the J end lost 1 base, and 11 bases lay between the germline ends. Per germline, CDR1 SGHVS and CDR2 FQNEAQ. The CDR3 consists of 15 residues. CDR3 nucleotide sequence: TGTGCCAGCAGCGCCCGTCGGGGGAACACCGGGGAGCTGTTTTTT. Amino acids: CASSARRGNTGELFF.

V gene TRBV7-3 combines with J gene TRBJ2-1, with a weak D call TRBD1 (6 bases). V shed 0 bases and J shed 7 bases, with 7 bases lying between them. Germline loops: CDR1 SGHTA, CDR2 FQGTGA. This CDR3 is 13 amino acids long. In DNA form, the CDR3 reads TGTGCCAGCAGCTTAACCGGACAGAATGAGCAGTTCTTC. Translated: CASSLTGQNEQFF.